These 21 T cell receptor beta chains were sequenced from one sample in a study of cytotoxic CD8 clonotypes in ibrutinib-treated CLL. Assay used: immunoSEQ multiplex PCR; TCRdb lists only in-frame clones, some missing. The table has 75,000 to 80,000 clones, roughly 83% seen once; the top ten hold 38%. The material was PBMCs, obtained after 24 months of ibrutinib treatment. These receptors came from a human donor with chronic lymphocytic leukemia.

The chain has TRBV11-2 and TRBJ1-5; 8 bases map to TRBD1. This CDR3 spans 16 amino acids. In germline, CDR1 is SGHAT, CDR2 FQNNGV. V lost 1 base, J lost 1 base, and 3 bases stayed unmatched. CDR3 amino acids: CASSLGDRRSNQPQHF. The CDR3 DNA reads as TGTGCCAGCAGCTTAGGGGACAGGCGAAGCAATCAGCCCCAGCATTTT.

This clone showed up just a few times. The genes are TRBV6-5 and TRBJ2-1; 8 nucleotides match TRBD2. Unmatched junction bases numbered 6, after V lost 8 bases and J lost 15 bases. The CDR3 covers 10 residues. Per the germline V gene, CDR1 is MNHEY and CDR2 is SVGAGI. This CDR3 is CASYSGSWFF. CDR3 DNA: TGTGCCAGCTACAGCGGGAGTTGGTTCTTC.

V gene TRBV6-5 combines with J gene TRBJ1-5, with D uncertain. Germline CDR1 MNHEY, CDR2 SVGAGI. Trimming pared 6 bases from V and 2 bases from J, leaving 2 bases between. The CDR3 extends over 11 amino acids. The CDR3 here is CASRGNQPQHF. In DNA form, the CDR3 reads TGTGCCAGCAGGGGCAATCAGCCCCAGCATTTT.

This rearrangement joins TRBV28 to TRBJ2-1; a possible D gene is TRBD2 (6 bases). CDR3 length equals 16 residues. V lost 6 bases to trimming and J lost 3 bases, with 18 bases between them. Germline V CDR1 and CDR2: MDHEN, SYDVKM. The CDR3, as DNA: TGTGCCAGCAGGATCCAAACATCGACTAGCTACAATGAGCAGTTCTTC. Protein sequence: CASRIQTSTSYNEQFF.

V and J are TRBV7-2 and TRBJ1-3, with D uncertain. Trimming stripped 1 base from V and 2 bases from J, with 9 bases between. Germline V gene lookup returns CDR1 SGHTA and CDR2 FQGNSA. The CDR3 spans 15 residues. CDR3 sequence (DNA): TGTGCCAGCAGCTTAGATATAGGGACTGGAAACACCATATATTTT. It yields the protein CASSLDIGTGNTIYF.

The chain links TRBV9 to TRBJ2-5, with D possibly matching TRBD1 (5 bases). The germline CDR1 and CDR2 sequences are SGDLS and YYNGEE. V was trimmed by 3 bases and J by 6 bases, leaving 12 bases between them. The CDR3 totals 13 residues. CDR3 sequence reads: CASSGTPWQTQYF. The CDR3 nucleotides read TGTGCCAGCAGCGGGACACCTTGGCAGACCCAGTACTTC.

The chain carries TRBV27 and TRBJ2-1; 8 bases map to TRBD2. Per germline, CDR1 MNHEY and CDR2 SMNVEV (reference sequence). The CDR3 has 16 residues. Trimming cost V 2 bases and J 6 bases; bases outside gene matches: 9. The CDR3 reads CASSLAGGPGSNEQFF. In nucleotides, the CDR3 is TGTGCCAGCAGTTTAGCGGGAGGCCCGGGCTCCAATGAGCAGTTCTTC.

The V and J genes are TRBV19 and TRBJ2-2; 7 nucleotides agree with TRBD2. CDR1 is LNHDA and CDR2 is SQIVND in the germline V gene (reference sequence). Unmatched junction bases numbered 9, after V lost 6 bases and J lost 5 bases. CDR3 length equals 15 residues. The CDR3 reads CASSTVGLVTGELFF. CDR3 sequence (DNA): TGTGCCAGTAGCACCGTCGGACTAGTAACCGGGGAGCTGTTTTTT.

This chain connects TRBV5-1 to TRBJ2-1; 12 bases map to TRBD2. Losses at the gene ends were 4 bases for V and 15 bases for J; bases not matched to a gene: 11. This CDR3 has 14 amino acids. Germline CDR1 is SGHRS and CDR2 is YFSETQ. In DNA, the CDR3 is TGCGCCAGCAGCCCCGGGACTAGCGGGTTACCCCCGTTCTTC. Its translation: CASSPGTSGLPPFF.

The chain couples TRBV2 to TRBJ1-2; weak D call: TRBD1 (5 bases). The V and J ends lost 6 bases and 1 base respectively, with 12 bases between them. Germline V gene lookup returns CDR1 SNHLY and CDR2 FYNNEI. The CDR3 covers 14 residues. CDR3 residues: CASRDRTHNYGYTF. CDR3 DNA: TGTGCCAGCAGGGATCGGACACATAACTATGGCTACACCTTC.

Points on this clone: Mismatch with germline at one junction end may stem from a read error. The J gene is TRBJ2-1, the V gene TRBV7-9, with 8 positions matching TRBD1. Germline V gene data show CDR1 as SEHNR and CDR2 as FQNEAQ (reference sequence). The CDR3 sequence is 13 residues long. The CDR3 DNA follows: TGTGCCGGCAGGCAGGGGGCAGGCGATGAGCAGTTCTTC. This encodes CAGRQGAGDEQFF.

The chain uses TRBV5-1 and TRBJ2-5, with 9 bases fitting TRBD2. The germline gives CDR1 SGHRS, CDR2 YFSETQ. J lost 2 bases, V lost 4 bases, and 6 bases had no gene match. CDR3 length: 15 amino acids. The CDR3: CASSPLAGEQETQYF. As DNA, the CDR3 is TGCGCCAGCAGCCCATTAGCGGGAGAACAAGAGACCCAGTACTTC.

The chain combines TRBV10-3 with TRBJ1-1; the match to TRBD1 covers 7 bases. After removal of 2 bases from V and 0 bases from J, the junction contained 9 bases not matched to a gene. This CDR3 contains 17 residues. The germline gives CDR1 ENHRY, CDR2 SYGVKD. The CDR3 bases are TGTGCCATCAGTGAGAGTGCGACAGGGCTTATGAACACTGAAGCTTTCTTT. Amino acids: CAISESATGLMNTEAFF.

The J gene is TRBJ2-1, the V gene TRBV10-1; a weak D match, TRBD1 (6 bases). Trimming left V 3 bases short and J 5 bases short, with 20 bases between. Germline V gene lookup returns CDR1 WNHNN and CDR2 SYGVQD (reference sequence). CDR3 length equals 17 residues. As DNA, the CDR3 is TGCGCCAGCAGTGACGGTGGCGTACAGGGAACCCACAATGAGCAGTTCTTC. It yields the protein CASSDGGVQGTHNEQFF.

The rearrangement links TRBV7-9 to TRBJ1-1; TRBD1 might be the D (6 bases). This CDR3 contains 15 residues. Per the germline V gene, CDR1 is SEHNR and CDR2 is FQNEAQ (reference sequence). Trimming shortened V by 1 base and J by 2 bases, and 11 bases separated the two germline ends. Here the CDR3 reads CASSLVSGVNTEAFF. In DNA, the CDR3 is TGTGCCAGCAGCTTAGTATCAGGGGTTAACACTGAAGCTTTCTTT.

The chain carries TRBV2 and TRBJ2-5; D unclear. The CDR3 runs to 14 residues. Germline V lookup: CDR1 SNHLY, CDR2 FYNNEI. The germline V and J ends were trimmed by 1 base and 5 bases, with 11 bases remaining between them. In DNA form, the CDR3 reads TGTGCCAGCAGTGAAGGTACGCTCCGTGAGACCCAGTACTTC. Protein product: CASSEGTLRETQYF.

The gene calls are TRBV6-5 and TRBJ2-3; 7 bases fit TRBD1. Trimming cost V 4 bases and J 2 bases; bases outside gene matches: 6. The CDR3 contains 15 residues. CDR1 and CDR2 (germline): MNHEY, SVGAGI. The CDR3 here is CASSLGDSPTDTQYF. The CDR3 DNA is TGTGCCAGCAGTTTAGGGGACAGCCCCACAGATACGCAGTATTTT.

The chain links TRBV2 to TRBJ1-1; D possibly corresponds to TRBD1 (6 bases). The germline V gene has CDR1 SNHLY and CDR2 FYNNEI. V lost 2 bases and J lost 7, with 8 bases in between. The CDR3 contains 12 residues. CDR3 coding DNA: TGTGCCAGCAGTGAACAGGGGAATGAAGCTTTCTTT. Protein product: CASSEQGNEAFF.

The V gene is TRBV11-2, the J gene TRBJ2-2, with 15 bases matching TRBD2. CDR3 length: 19 amino acids. Trimming at V came to 1 base and at J to 2 bases, leaving 5 bases not matched to a gene. CDR1 SGHAT and CDR2 FQNNGV come from the germline V gene. The CDR3 sequence: CASSLGWGLAGGNTGELFF. The CDR3 DNA reads as TGTGCCAGCAGCTTAGGGTGGGGACTAGCGGGAGGTAACACCGGGGAGCTGTTTTTT.

The rearrangement joins TRBV19 to TRBJ2-5; TRBD2 matches at 12 bases. This CDR3 has 15 amino acids. With 3 bases clipped from V and 5 bases from J, the junction kept 4 bases outside the gene matches. Germline CDR1 is LNHDA and CDR2 is SQIVND (reference sequence). This chain's CDR3 is CASSMLAGGPETQYF. The CDR3 nucleotides are TGTGCCAGTAGTATGCTAGCGGGAGGGCCCGAGACCCAGTACTTC.

V gene TRBV7-3 combines with J gene TRBJ1-1, with D possibly TRBD1 on 6 matching bases. V lost 4 bases, J lost 12 bases, and 15 bases lay in between. Germline assignment: CDR1 SGHTA and CDR2 FQGTGA. This CDR3 contains 12 residues. CDR3 nucleotides: TGTGCCAGCAGCTCGCCTGGGGGGCCCACTTTCTTT. It specifies CASSSPGGPTFF. Full variable domain (rest looked up from reference TRBV7-3 and TRBJ1-1): GAGVSQTPSNKVTEKGKYVELRCDPISGHTALYWYRQSLGQGPEFLIYFQGTGAADDSGLPNDRFFAVRPEGSVSTLKIQRTERGDSAVYLCASSSPGGPTFFGQGTRLTVV.